The 17 T cell receptor beta chains below all came from one sample that was sequenced in a study of blood T cell repertoires in COVID-19. Here immunoSEQ multiplex PCR was the method, and the copy in TCRdb shows in-frame clones only, minus some. Of 250,000 or so clones listed, approximately 85% are singletons. Material: PBMCs or T cells enriched from blood (not recorded which). Source of these receptors: a woman between 45 and 60 years old who had been exposed to COVID-19.

The J gene is TRBJ1-2, the V gene TRBV4-1, with 7 nucleotides matching TRBD1. With 4 bases clipped from V and 1 base from J, the junction kept 12 bases outside the gene matches. The V gene's germline CDR1 is MGHRA and CDR2 YSYEKL. The CDR3 loop spans 17 amino acids. CDR3 in DNA: TGCGCCAGCAGCCCCGCCCCGGGACAGCCACTTAACTATGGCTACACCTTC. Translating it yields CASSPAPGQPLNYGYTF.

The chain couples TRBV3-1 (or the pseudogene TRBV3-2) to TRBJ2-3; possible D gene TRBD1, 6 bases. The germline V gene encodes CDR1 LGHDT and CDR2 YNNKEL (reference sequence). The V and J ends lost 0 bases and 3 bases respectively, with 22 bases between them. This CDR3 contains 19 residues. The CDR3 DNA reads TGTGCCAGCAGCCAAGAACCCCCTCCCCGAGGGGGTATAACAGATACGCAGTATTTT. It translates to CASSQEPPPRGGITDTQYF.

The chain is built from TRBV5-8 and TRBJ2-1, with unresolved D. The CDR3 is made up of 12 amino acids. The V gene lost 2 bases and the J gene lost 7 bases, with 7 bases spanning the gap. Germline V gene sequence: CDR1 SGHTS, CDR2 YDEGEE. The CDR3 nucleotides read TGTGCCAGCAGCTTACAGTCGAATGAGCAGTTCTTC. This encodes CASSLQSNEQFF.

The rearrangement joins TRBV3-1 (or the pseudogene TRBV3-2) to TRBJ1-2; D may be TRBD1 (5 bases). The germline gives CDR1 LGHDT, CDR2 YNNKEL (reference sequence). V was shortened by 0 bases and J by 8 bases, with 13 bases between the two germline ends. The CDR3 sequence is 14 residues long. The CDR3 reads CASSQDRGPQGYTF. The DNA of the CDR3 is TGTGCCAGCAGCCAAGATAGGGGTCCGCAAGGCTACACCTTC.

The chain couples TRBV28 to TRBJ2-1, with D perhaps matching TRBD2 (5 bases). The CDR3 loop spans 13 amino acids. V was cut by 3 bases and J by 7 bases, with 10 bases left in between. Germline V gives CDR1 MDHEN, CDR2 SYDVKM. Here the CDR3 DNA reads TGTGCCAGCAGTTTGCGGGTAGAAAATGAGCAGTTCTTC. This translates into CASSLRVENEQFF.

The chain combines TRBV11-3 with TRBJ2-7; 7 bases line up with TRBD2. From germline, CDR1 is SGHNT and CDR2 YENEEA. The CDR3 is 14 amino acids. After removal of 5 bases from V and 0 bases from J, the junction contained 4 bases not matched to a gene. The CDR3 coding sequence is TGTGCCAGCAGCCCCGGGGGGAGCTCCTACGAGCAGTACTTC. This sequence encodes CASSPGGSSYEQYF. Complete variable domain (other parts from reference TRBV11-3 and TRBJ2-7): EAGVVQSPRYKIIEKKQPVAFWCNPISGHNTLYWYLQNLGQGPELLIRYENEEAVDDSQLPKDRFSAERLKGVDSTLKIQPAELGDSAVYLCASSPGGSSYEQYFGPGTRLTVT.

This clone occurred a few times. CDR3 DNA sequence: TGTGCCAGCAGCGGCGGACAGCCGAACACTGAAGCTTTCTTT. It specifies CASSGGQPNTEAFF. The chain carries TRBV9 and TRBJ1-1; TRBD1 might be the D (6 bases). The CDR3 loop spans 14 amino acids. The germline V gene encodes CDR1 SGDLS and CDR2 YYNGEE. Trimming stripped 3 bases from V and 1 base from J, with 10 bases between.

The chain employs TRBV10-3 and TRBJ2-3; the D is unclear. V was shortened by 6 bases and J by 2 bases, with 6 bases between the two germline ends. CDR1 and CDR2 from the germline V gene are ENHRY and SYGVKD. The CDR3 is 12 residues long. CDR3 loop: CAIRTSTDTQYF. CDR3 bases: TGTGCCATCAGGACTTCCACAGATACGCAGTATTTT.

The V gene is TRBV15, the J gene TRBJ2-1; D might be TRBD2 (6 bases). The CDR3 has 18 residues. Trimming shortened V by 5 bases and J by 2 bases, and 22 bases separated the two germline ends. The germline gives CDR1 LNHNV, CDR2 YYDKDF (reference sequence). CDR3 bases: TGTGCCACCAGCTTGGGAGAAGGGGAGGATGGGGCCTACAATGAGCAGTTCTTC. Its protein is CATSLGEGEDGAYNEQFF.

V gene TRBV5-8 combines with J gene TRBJ2-7; perhaps TRBD1 as D (5 bases). Trimming removed 5 bases from V and 1 base from J, with 16 bases in between. CDR1 and CDR2 (germline): SGHTS, YDEGEE. CDR3 length: 15 amino acids. The CDR3 reads CASSHPPGISYEQYF. CDR3 DNA sequence: TGTGCCAGCAGTCACCCCCCAGGGATTTCCTACGAGCAGTACTTC.

This clone has just one count. The chain links TRBV11-1 to TRBJ1-6; tentative D call: TRBD1 (6 bases). Trimming stripped 3 bases from V and 11 bases from J, with 11 bases between. The germline gives CDR1 SGHAT, CDR2 FQDESV (reference sequence). The CDR3 consists of 13 residues. As DNA, the CDR3 is TGTGCCAGCAGCTTGGGGCAGGGGACACCCCTCCACTTT. This sequence encodes CASSLGQGTPLHF.

The DNA of the CDR3 is TGTGCCACCAGCAGAGATCTCGTTCAGCCCCAGCATTTT. Its protein is CATSRDLVQPQHF. The V and J genes are TRBV15 and TRBJ1-5; no definite D call. CDR1 is LNHNV, CDR2 YYDKDF, per germline (reference sequence). Trimming shortened V by 0 bases and J by 6 bases, and 6 bases separated the two germline ends. The CDR3 loop spans 13 amino acids.

The rearrangement links TRBV5-5 to TRBJ1-1; TRBD1 is a possible D gene (5 bases). Trimming cost V 4 bases and J 2 bases, with 21 bases left between them. Germline assignment: CDR1 SGHKS and CDR2 YYEKEE (reference sequence). There are 17 residues in the CDR3. CDR3 protein: CASSRQVGTQVNTEAFF. DNA of the CDR3: TGTGCCAGCAGCCGTCAGGTGGGGACTCAGGTTAACACTGAAGCTTTCTTT.

The chain employs TRBV28 and TRBJ2-5; no reliable D call. Deletions cut 9 bases from V and 3 bases from J, with 8 bases between. The CDR3 runs to 11 residues. Looked up from germline, CDR1 is MDHEN and CDR2 is SYDVKM. The CDR3, as DNA: TGTGCCAGTAGCCCCAAAGAGACCCAGTACTTC. This encodes CASSPKETQYF.

V usage is TRBV28 and J usage is TRBJ1-4, with 7 positions matching TRBD1. V lost 4 bases and J lost 10; bases outside the gene matches: 12. CDR3 length: 15 amino acids. Germline CDR1 and CDR2: MDHEN and SYDVKM. The CDR3: CASSSPGGTYGKLFF. CDR3 bases: TGTGCCAGCAGTTCCCCAGGGGGTACTTATGGAAAACTGTTTTTT.

As DNA, the CDR3 is TGTGCCAGCATCGAGGGGGATAGCTCCTACAATGAGCAGTTCTTC. The encoded protein is CASIEGDSSYNEQFF. The chain uses TRBV2 and TRBJ2-1; the D gene is possibly TRBD1 (6 bases). This CDR3 comprises 15 residues. Germline assignment: CDR1 SNHLY and CDR2 FYNNEI. The V and J ends lost 7 bases and 0 bases respectively, with 13 bases between them.

The chain is built from TRBV2 and TRBJ1-2; D unresolved. CDR1 and CDR2 (germline): SNHLY, FYNNEI. The CDR3 length is 15 residues. Trimming shortened V by 1 base and J by 3 bases, and 12 bases separated the two germline ends. The CDR3, as DNA: TGTGCCAGCAGTGAAGATCTGGGCGGGTACTATGGCTACACCTTC. Amino acids: CASSEDLGGYYGYTF.